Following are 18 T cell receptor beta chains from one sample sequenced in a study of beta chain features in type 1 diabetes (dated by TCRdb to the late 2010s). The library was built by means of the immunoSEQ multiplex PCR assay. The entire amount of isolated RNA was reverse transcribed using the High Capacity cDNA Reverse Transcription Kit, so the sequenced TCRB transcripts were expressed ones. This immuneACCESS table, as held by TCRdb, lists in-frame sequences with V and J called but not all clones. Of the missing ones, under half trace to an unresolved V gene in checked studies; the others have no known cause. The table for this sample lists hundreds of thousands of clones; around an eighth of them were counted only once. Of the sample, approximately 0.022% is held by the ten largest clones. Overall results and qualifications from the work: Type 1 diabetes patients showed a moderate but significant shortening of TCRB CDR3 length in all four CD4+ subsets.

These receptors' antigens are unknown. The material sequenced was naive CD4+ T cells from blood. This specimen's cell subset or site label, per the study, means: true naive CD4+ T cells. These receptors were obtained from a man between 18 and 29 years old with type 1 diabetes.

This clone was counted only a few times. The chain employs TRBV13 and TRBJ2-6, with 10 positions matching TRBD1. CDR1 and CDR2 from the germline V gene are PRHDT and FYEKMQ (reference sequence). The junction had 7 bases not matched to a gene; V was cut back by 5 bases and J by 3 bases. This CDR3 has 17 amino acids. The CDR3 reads CASSPGQGVYGANVLTF. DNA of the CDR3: TGTGCCAGCAGCCCAGGACAGGGGGTATATGGGGCCAACGTCCTGACTTTC.

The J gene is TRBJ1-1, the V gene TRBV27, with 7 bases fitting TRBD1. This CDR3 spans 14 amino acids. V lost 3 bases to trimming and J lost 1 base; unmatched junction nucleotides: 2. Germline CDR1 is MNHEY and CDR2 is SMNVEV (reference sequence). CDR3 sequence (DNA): TGTGCCAGCAGTTTCCGGGACAGGAACACTGAAGCTTTCTTT. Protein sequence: CASSFRDRNTEAFF.

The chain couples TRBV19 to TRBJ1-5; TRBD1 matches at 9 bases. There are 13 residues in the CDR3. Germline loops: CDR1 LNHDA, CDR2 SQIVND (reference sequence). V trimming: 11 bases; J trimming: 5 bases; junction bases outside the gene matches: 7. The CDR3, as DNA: TGTGCCTCTGGTGGGACAGGGTATCAGCCCCAGCATTTT. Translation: CASGGTGYQPQHF.

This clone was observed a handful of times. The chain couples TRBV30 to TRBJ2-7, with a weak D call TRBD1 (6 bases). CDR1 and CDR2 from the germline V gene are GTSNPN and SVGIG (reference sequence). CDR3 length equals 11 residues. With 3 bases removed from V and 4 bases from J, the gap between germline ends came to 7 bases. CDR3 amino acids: CAWRDSYEQYF. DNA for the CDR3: TGTGCCTGGAGGGACAGTTACGAGCAGTACTTC.

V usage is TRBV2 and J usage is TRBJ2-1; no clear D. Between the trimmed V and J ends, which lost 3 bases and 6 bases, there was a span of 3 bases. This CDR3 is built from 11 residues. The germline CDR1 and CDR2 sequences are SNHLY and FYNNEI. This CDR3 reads CASSELNEQFF. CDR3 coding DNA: TGTGCCAGCAGTGAGCTCAATGAGCAGTTCTTC.

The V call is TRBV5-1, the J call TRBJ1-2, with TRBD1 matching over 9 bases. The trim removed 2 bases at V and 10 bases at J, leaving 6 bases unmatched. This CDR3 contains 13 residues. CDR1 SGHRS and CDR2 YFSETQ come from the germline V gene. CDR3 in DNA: TGCGCCAGCAGCTTCCGGACAGGGGACCCCTACACCTTC. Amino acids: CASSFRTGDPYTF. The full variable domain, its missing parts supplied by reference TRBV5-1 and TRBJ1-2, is KAGVTQTPRYLIKTRGQQVTLSCSPISGHRSVSWYQQTPGQGLQFLFEYFSETQRNKGNFPGRFSGRQFSNSRSEMNVSTLELGDSALYLCASSFRTGDPYTFGSGTRLTVV.

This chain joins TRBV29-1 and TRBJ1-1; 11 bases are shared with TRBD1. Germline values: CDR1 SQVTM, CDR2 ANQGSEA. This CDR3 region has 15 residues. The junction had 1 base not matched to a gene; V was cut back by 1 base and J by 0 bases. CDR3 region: CSVEGTGGMNTEAFF. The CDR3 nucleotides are TGCAGCGTTGAAGGGACAGGGGGCATGAACACTGAAGCTTTCTTT.

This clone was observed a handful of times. The CDR3 loop reads CASSQIPGPTYEQYF. The DNA for the CDR3 is TGCGCCAGCAGCCAAATACCCGGGCCGACCTACGAGCAGTACTTC. The chain joins TRBV4-1 to TRBJ2-7, with no clear D. V lost 2 bases to trimming and J lost 2 bases, with 13 bases between them. CDR1 MGHRA and CDR2 YSYEKL come from the germline V gene. The CDR3 spans 15 residues.

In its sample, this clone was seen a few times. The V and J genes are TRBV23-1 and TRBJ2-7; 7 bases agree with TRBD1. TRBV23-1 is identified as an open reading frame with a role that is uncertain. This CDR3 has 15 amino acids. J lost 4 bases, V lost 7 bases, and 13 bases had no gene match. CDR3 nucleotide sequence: TGCGCCAGCAAGGGACCGACAGGGATCGCGTACGAGCAGTACTTC. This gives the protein CASKGPTGIAYEQYF.

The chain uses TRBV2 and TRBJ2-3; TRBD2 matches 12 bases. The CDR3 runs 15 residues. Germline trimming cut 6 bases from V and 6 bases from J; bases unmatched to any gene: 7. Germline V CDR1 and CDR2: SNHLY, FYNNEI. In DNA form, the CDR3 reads TGTGCCAGCAGCGAACTAGCGGGGGGTTTGGATACGCAGTATTTT. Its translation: CASSELAGGLDTQYF. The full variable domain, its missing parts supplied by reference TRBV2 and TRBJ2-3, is EPEVTQTPSHQVTQMGQEVILRCVPISNHLYFYWYRQILGQKVEFLVSFYNNEISEKSEIFDDQFSVERPDGSNFTLKIRSTKLEDSAMYFCASSELAGGLDTQYFGPGTRLTVL.

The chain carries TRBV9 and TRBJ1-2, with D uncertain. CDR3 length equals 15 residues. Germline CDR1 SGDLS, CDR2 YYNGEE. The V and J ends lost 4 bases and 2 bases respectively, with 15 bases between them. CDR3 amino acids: CASSPQIGSNYGYTF. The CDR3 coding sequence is TGTGCCAGCAGCCCACAGATAGGGAGCAACTATGGCTACACCTTC. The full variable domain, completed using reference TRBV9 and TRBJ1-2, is DSGVTQTPKHLITATGQRVTLRCSPRSGDLSVYWYQQSLDQGLQFLIQYYNGEERAKGNILERFSAQQFPDLHSELNLSSLELGDSALYFCASSPQIGSNYGYTFGSGTRLTVV.

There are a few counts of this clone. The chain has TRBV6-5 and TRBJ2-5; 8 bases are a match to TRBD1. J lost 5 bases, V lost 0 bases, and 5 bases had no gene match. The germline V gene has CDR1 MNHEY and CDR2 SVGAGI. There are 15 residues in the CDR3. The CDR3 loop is CASSYSQGAQETQYF. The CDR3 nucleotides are TGTGCCAGCAGTTACTCCCAGGGGGCCCAGGAGACCCAGTACTTC.

The CDR3 region has the DNA TGTGCCAGCAGCGCCTCGGGGTCCAACACCGGGGAGCTGTTTTTT. Residues: CASSASGSNTGELFF. V gene TRBV7-9 combines with J gene TRBJ2-2, with D maybe TRBD2 (5 bases). The CDR3 consists of 15 residues. Trimming took off 5 bases at V and 2 bases at J, with 12 bases between the two ends. Germline CDR1 is SEHNR and CDR2 is FQNEAQ (reference sequence).

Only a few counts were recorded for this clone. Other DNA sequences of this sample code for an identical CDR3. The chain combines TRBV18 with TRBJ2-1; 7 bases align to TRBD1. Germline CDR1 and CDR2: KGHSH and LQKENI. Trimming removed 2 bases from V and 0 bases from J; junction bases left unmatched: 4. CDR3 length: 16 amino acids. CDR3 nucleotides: TGTGCCAGCTCACCAAGACAGGGTAGCTCCTACAATGAGCAGTTCTTC. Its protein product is CASSPRQGSSYNEQFF.

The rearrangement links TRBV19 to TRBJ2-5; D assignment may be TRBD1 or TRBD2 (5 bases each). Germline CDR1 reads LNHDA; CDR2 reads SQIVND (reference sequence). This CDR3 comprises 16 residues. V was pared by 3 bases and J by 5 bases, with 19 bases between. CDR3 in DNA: TGTGCCAGTAGTATTCTCCCGGGACCCCATCTGGAGACCCAGTACTTC. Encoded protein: CASSILPGPHLETQYF.

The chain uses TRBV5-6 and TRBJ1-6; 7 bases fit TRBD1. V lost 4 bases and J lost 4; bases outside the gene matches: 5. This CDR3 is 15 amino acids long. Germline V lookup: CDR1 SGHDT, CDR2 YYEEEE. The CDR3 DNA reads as TGTGCCAGCAGCGGGCCGGGACAGTATAATTCACCCCTCCACTTT. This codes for CASSGPGQYNSPLHF.

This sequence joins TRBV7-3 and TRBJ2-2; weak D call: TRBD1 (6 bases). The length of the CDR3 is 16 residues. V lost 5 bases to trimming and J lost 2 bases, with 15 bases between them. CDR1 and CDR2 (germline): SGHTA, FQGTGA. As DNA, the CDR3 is TGTGCCAGCAGCCTAGGGGGACGGAGTAACACCGGGGAGCTGTTTTTT. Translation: CASSLGGRSNTGELFF. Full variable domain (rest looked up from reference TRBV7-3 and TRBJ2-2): GAGVSQTPSNKVTEKGKYVELRCDPISGHTALYWYRQSLGQGPEFLIYFQGTGAADDSGLPNDRFFAVRPEGSVSTLKIQRTERGDSAVYLCASSLGGRSNTGELFFGEGSRLTVL.

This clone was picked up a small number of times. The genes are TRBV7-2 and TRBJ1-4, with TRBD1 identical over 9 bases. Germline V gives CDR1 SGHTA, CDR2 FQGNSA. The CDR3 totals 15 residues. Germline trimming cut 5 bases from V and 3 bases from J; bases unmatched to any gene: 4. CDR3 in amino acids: CASSTTGGPNEKLFF. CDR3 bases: TGTGCCAGCAGCACCACAGGGGGCCCTAATGAAAAACTGTTTTTT.